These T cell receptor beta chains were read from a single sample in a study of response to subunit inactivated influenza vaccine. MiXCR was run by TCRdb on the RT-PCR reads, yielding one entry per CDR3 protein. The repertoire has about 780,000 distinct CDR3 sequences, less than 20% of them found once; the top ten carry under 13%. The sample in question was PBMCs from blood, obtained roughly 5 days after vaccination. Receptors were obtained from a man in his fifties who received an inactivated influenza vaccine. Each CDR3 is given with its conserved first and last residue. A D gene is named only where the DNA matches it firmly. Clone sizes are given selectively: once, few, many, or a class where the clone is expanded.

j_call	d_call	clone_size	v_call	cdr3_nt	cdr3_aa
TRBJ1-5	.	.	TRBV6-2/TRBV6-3	TGTGCCAGCAGTTACGGGGAAAATCAGCCCCAGCATTTT	CASSYGENQPQHF
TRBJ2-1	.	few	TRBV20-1	TGCAGTGCTGCCGATGGGGGGGGCGCGTACAATGAGCAGTTCTTC	CSAADGGGAYNEQFF
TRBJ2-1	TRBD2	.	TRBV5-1	TGCGCCAGCGGGAGTCGGGTTGCGGGAGGGGGCAATGAGCAGTTCTTC	CASGSRVAGGGNEQFF
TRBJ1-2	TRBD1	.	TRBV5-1	TGCGCCAGCAGCTTAACCGGGACAGTAAACTATGGCTACACCTTC	CASSLTGTVNYGYTF
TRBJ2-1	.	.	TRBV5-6	TGTGCCAGCAGCTTGGCGAGGACGACACCCTCCTACAATGAGCAGTTCTTC	CASSLARTTPSYNEQFF
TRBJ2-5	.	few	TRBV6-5	TGTGCCAGCAGTTACTCGACGTCGGGGCGTTCGGACAAAGAGACCCAGTACTTC	CASSYSTSGRSDKETQYF
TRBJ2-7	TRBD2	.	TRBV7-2	TGTGCCAGCAGCTCTGTGGCGGGAGGGCCTGGTGAGCAGTACTTC	CASSSVAGGPGEQYF
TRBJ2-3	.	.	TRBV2	TGTGCCAGCAGGAATCTCCGGGGGTCTGAAGATACGCAGTATTTT	CASRNLRGSEDTQYF
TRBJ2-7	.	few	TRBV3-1	TGTGCCAGCAGCCAAACGTACTCCGGGTACGAGCAGTACTTC	CASSQTYSGYEQYF
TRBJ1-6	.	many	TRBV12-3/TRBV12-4	TGTGCCAGCAGTTTAGGGACCAACAGTTCACCCCTCCACTTT	CASSLGTNSSPLHF
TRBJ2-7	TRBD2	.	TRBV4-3	TGCGCCAGCAGCCAAGAGGGGGGGAAAAACTACGAGCAGTACTTC	CASSQEGGKNYEQYF
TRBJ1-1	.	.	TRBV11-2	TGTGCCAGCAGCACCATACACCTGAACACTGAAGCTTTCTTT	CASSTIHLNTEAFF
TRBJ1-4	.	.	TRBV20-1	TGCAGTGCTAAGGGAATTAATGAAAAACTGTTTTTT	CSAKGINEKLFF
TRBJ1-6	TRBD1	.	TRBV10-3	TGTGCCATCGGACAGGCGGCTAGCTCCTATAATTCACCCCTCCACTTT	CAIGQAASSYNSPLHF
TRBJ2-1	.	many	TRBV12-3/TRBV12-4	TGTGCCAGCAGTCCGGGACCACGGAATGAGCAGTTCTTC	CASSPGPRNEQFF
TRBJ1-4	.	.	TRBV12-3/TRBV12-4	TGTGCCAGCAGGGTACAGGGTGGGGAGGAAAAACTGTTTTTT	CASRVQGGEEKLFF
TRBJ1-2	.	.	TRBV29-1	TGCAGCGTTGTGGCAGAGAACTATGGCTACACCTTC	CSVVAENYGYTF
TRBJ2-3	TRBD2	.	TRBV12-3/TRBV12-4	TGTGCCAGCAGTTTAACTAGCGTGTTCGCCGATACGCAGTATTTT	CASSLTSVFADTQYF
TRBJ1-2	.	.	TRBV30	TGTGCCTGGAGTTGGGTCCGCACGAGGGGTGGCTACACCTTC	CAWSWVRTRGGYTF
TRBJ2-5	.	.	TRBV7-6	TGTGCCAGCAGCTTAGGGGGGGTTGGCGGAGAGACCCAGTACTTC	CASSLGGVGGETQYF